The next 12 T cell receptor beta chains were all read from a single sample in a study of T cells in Graves' hyperthyroidism and ophthalmopathy. Amplification targeted TCR beta CDR3 regions from RNA transcripts. HTBI primers were used for first-round RT-PCR of the TCR CDR3. TCRdb re-derived calls from the multiplex PCR reads in MiXCR, one entry per CDR3 protein. The repertoire holds hundreds of thousands of distinct CDR3 sequences, under 20% seen once, with under 20% in the top ten. Sequencing was performed on blood. The source is a young woman with Graves' ophthalmopathy.

Note on this clonotype: Since a much larger clone is just one base distant, this may be a read error. V gene TRBV27 combines with J gene TRBJ2-5; D remains ambiguous. V lost 6 bases to trimming and J lost 1 base, with 15 bases between them. Germline loops: CDR1 MNHEY, CDR2 SMNVEV (reference sequence). This CDR3 is 15 amino acids long. CDR3 sequence reads: CASSRTGRPQETQYF. Here the CDR3 DNA reads TGTGCCAGCAGCCGCACTGGACGGCCCCAAGAGACCCAGTACTTC.

This clonotype was observed many times. The CDR3: CASTTSGGETQYF. CDR3 sequence (DNA): TGTGCCAGCACCACCAGCGGGGGGGAGACCCAGTACTTC. The chain is built from TRBV28 and TRBJ2-5; 9 nucleotides align to TRBD2. The CDR3 sequence is 13 residues long. With V trimmed by 7 bases and J by 5 bases, 5 bases remained unmatched. CDR1 and CDR2 (germline): MDHEN, SYDVKM.

This clonotype was found a few times. V usage is TRBV7-8 and J usage is TRBJ1-1, with a tentative D call TRBD1 (5 bases). Trimming took 0 bases from V and 7 from J, leaving 12 bases between them. Per the germline V gene, CDR1 is SGHVS and CDR2 is FQNEAQ. CDR3 length equals 14 residues. For the CDR3, the DNA is TGTGCCAGCAGCTTAGCGGGGCGGGGGGATGAAGCTTTCTTT. Protein sequence: CASSLAGRGDEAFF.

This clonotype has only a few counts. The rearrangement uses TRBV12-3 or TRBV12-4 and TRBJ2-1; TRBD1 matches at 11 bases. The CDR3 length is 15 residues. Trimming removed 6 bases from V and 7 bases from J; junction bases left unmatched: 8. CDR3 sequence reads: CASRMGQGVGNEQFF. The CDR3 DNA reads TGTGCCAGCAGGATGGGACAGGGGGTAGGGAATGAGCAGTTCTTC.

This chain joins TRBV13 and TRBJ2-5; 10 bases fit TRBD2. V lost 5 bases to trimming and J lost 1 base; unmatched junction nucleotides: 7. The germline V gene has CDR1 PRHDT and CDR2 FYEKMQ (reference sequence). The CDR3 spans 16 residues. The CDR3 reads CASSPPGLAFQETQYF. CDR3 coding DNA: TGTGCCAGCAGCCCTCCGGGACTAGCGTTCCAAGAGACCCAGTACTTC.

This clonotype showed up just a few times. CDR3 amino acids: CASSLAHPRGLDNEQFF. The CDR3 region has the DNA TGCGCCAGCAGCTTGGCCCATCCCCGGGGACTGGACAATGAGCAGTTCTTC. The chain combines TRBV5-1 with TRBJ2-1; tentatively, D is TRBD2 (6 bases). The V and J ends lost 0 bases and 5 bases respectively, with 18 bases between them. CDR3 size: 17 residues. Germline V gene sequence: CDR1 SGHRS, CDR2 YFSETQ.

V gene TRBV7-8 combines with J gene TRBJ2-7; 14 nucleotides align to TRBD2. This CDR3 is 19 amino acids long. V shed 1 base, J shed 2 bases, and the junction held 10 bases outside the gene matches. The germline V gene encodes CDR1 SGHVS and CDR2 FQNEAQ. CDR3 DNA: TGTGCCAGCAGCTTAGGGAGACTAGCGGGGGGGCTGAAAACCTACGAGCAGTACTTC. It is translated as CASSLGRLAGGLKTYEQYF.

The CDR3 DNA reads TGCGCCAGCAGCCCCACGACAGGTTTCACAGATACGCAGTATTTT. Its translation: CASSPTTGFTDTQYF. The genes are TRBV5-1 and TRBJ2-3; D may be TRBD1 (6 bases). The CDR3 runs to 15 residues. Germline loops: CDR1 SGHRS, CDR2 YFSETQ. V was shortened by 4 bases and J by 2 bases, with 14 bases between the two germline ends.

This clonotype was detected many times. As DNA, the CDR3 is TGTGCCAGCAGCTTAGCGGACAATGAGCAGTTCTTC. Encoded protein: CASSLADNEQFF. This chain uses TRBV13 with TRBJ2-1, with D hard to call. The CDR3 is made up of 12 amino acids. With 1 base removed from V and 5 bases from J, the gap between germline ends came to 3 bases. From germline, CDR1 is PRHDT and CDR2 FYEKMQ (reference sequence).

This clonotype was picked up many times. This chain joins TRBV20-1 and TRBJ1-6, with a possible D match to TRBD1 (5 bases). This CDR3 has 14 amino acids. Germline assignment: CDR1 DFQATT and CDR2 SNEGSKA (reference sequence). V lost 7 bases and J 6 bases, leaving 16 bases between the germline ends. The CDR3 spells CSVLVGETNSPLHF. The DNA of the CDR3 is TGCAGTGTCCTGGTGGGGGAGACTAATTCACCCCTCCACTTT.

Many counts were recorded for this clonotype. This sequence joins TRBV28 and TRBJ2-7; no clear D gene. Germline CDR1 and CDR2: MDHEN and SYDVKM. The CDR3 sequence is 14 residues long. V was cut by 2 bases and J by 2 bases, with 10 bases left in between. The CDR3 protein is CASSLESPPYEQYF. DNA for the CDR3: TGTGCCAGCAGTTTAGAATCGCCCCCCTACGAGCAGTACTTC.

Ten or more counts support this clonotype. V is TRBV7-6 and J is TRBJ2-3; D ambiguous. CDR1 SGHVS and CDR2 FNYEAQ come from the germline V gene. The length of the CDR3 is 16 residues. With 2 bases removed from V and 0 bases from J, the gap between germline ends came to 12 bases. The CDR3 is CASSLRGGPSTDTQYF. The CDR3 region has the DNA TGTGCCAGCAGCTTACGCGGCGGACCCAGCACAGATACGCAGTATTTT.